The 3 T cell receptor beta chains presented below share a single source sample, sequenced in a study of Ad26.COV2.S vaccination and SARS-CoV-2 variants. The treatment: over 15 received Ad26.COV2.S at low or high dose, single or two shots; about five received placebo; per-sample allocation not given. The investigators took samples on day 63 after the first vaccine or placebo injection. Repertoires were generated with immunoSEQ multiplex PCR, while TCRdb's copy carries only in-frame clones and drops some. The data hold about 350,000 clones, with less than 90% observed a single time. Material: peripheral blood, obtained in a trial of Ad26.COV2.S vaccine versus placebo. Receptors were obtained from a person between 18 and 59 years old who received the Ad26.COV2.S COVID-19 vaccine or a placebo.

The rearrangement joins TRBV18 to TRBJ2-7; maybe TRBD2 (5 bases). CDR3 length: 15 residues. The V end lost 0 bases, the J end lost 0 bases, and 9 bases lay between the germline ends. CDR1 is KGHSH and CDR2 is LQKENI in the germline V gene. The CDR3 loop is CASSPPLGSSYEQYF. CDR3 nucleotides: TGTGCCAGCTCACCACCTTTAGGGAGCTCCTACGAGCAGTACTTC.

The chain combines TRBV4-1 with TRBJ1-3, with no clear D. This CDR3 comprises 15 residues. V lost 4 bases to trimming and J lost 0 bases, with 10 bases between them. CDR1 and CDR2 (germline): MGHRA, YSYEKL. The CDR3 nucleotides are TGCGCCAGCAGCCTTGGACCAGACTCTGGAAACACCATATATTTT. This translates into CASSLGPDSGNTIYF.

The V gene is TRBV15, the J gene TRBJ2-3; 10 bases match TRBD2. Germline CDR1 LNHNV, CDR2 YYDKDF (reference sequence). The ends lost 0 bases at V and 2 bases at J; junction bases unmatched: 5. This CDR3 spans 17 amino acids. This CDR3 is CATSRDRTSGLTDTQYF. DNA of the CDR3: TGTGCCACCAGCAGAGATCGGACTAGCGGACTCACAGATACGCAGTATTTT.